These T cell receptor beta chains were read from a single sample in a study of T cell responses to AZD1222 COVID-19 vaccine. The method was immunoSEQ multiplex PCR; TCRdb's version includes in-frame clones alone and lacks a portion of them. The sample includes 120,000 to 150,000 clones, 88% of them seen just once. This sample comprised peripheral blood, obtained 28 days after the second AZD1222 dose. These TCRs come from an adult who received the AZD1222 COVID-19 vaccine. Each CDR3 is given with its conserved first and last residue. The D gene is left open where the match is weak. Where a row states a size, it is once, few, many or the class of an expanded clone; other rows omit it.

CDR3nt: TGTGCCACATCCCCACCGGGAGGGCCGTATAATGAGCAGTTCTTC; CDR3aa: CATSPPGGPYNEQFF; d_gene: TRBD2; j_gene: TRBJ2-1; abundance: .; v_gene: TRBV28
CDR3nt: TGTGCCTGGAGTCCCCCGGACAGGGTGAATCAGCCCCAGCATTTT; CDR3aa: CAWSPPDRVNQPQHF; d_gene: TRBD1; j_gene: TRBJ1-5; abundance: .; v_gene: TRBV30
CDR3nt: TGTGCCAGCAGCATAGGACTTCGCTCCTACAATGAGCAGTTCTTC; CDR3aa: CASSIGLRSYNEQFF; d_gene: .; j_gene: TRBJ2-1; abundance: .; v_gene: TRBV11-3
CDR3nt: TGTGCCTGGGACAGGGCCAACTATGGCTACACCTTC; CDR3aa: CAWDRANYGYTF; d_gene: TRBD1; j_gene: TRBJ1-2; abundance: once; v_gene: TRBV30
CDR3nt: TGTGCCAGCAGCTTAGACACCGGGGAGCTGTTTTTT; CDR3aa: CASSLDTGELFF; d_gene: .; j_gene: TRBJ2-2; abundance: .; v_gene: TRBV5-6
CDR3nt: TGTGCCAGCAGTTACTCCCCTAGCGGTGGAGAGACCCAGTACTTC; CDR3aa: CASSYSPSGGETQYF; d_gene: TRBD2; j_gene: TRBJ2-5; abundance: .; v_gene: TRBV6-5
CDR3nt: TGTGCCAGCAGCTCGGACGGCGACGGCTACACCTTC; CDR3aa: CASSSDGDGYTF; d_gene: .; j_gene: TRBJ1-2; abundance: .; v_gene: TRBV7-9
CDR3nt: TGTGCCAGCAGTTTATGGGGTGAGCAGTTCTTC; CDR3aa: CASSLWGEQFF; d_gene: .; j_gene: TRBJ2-1; abundance: .; v_gene: TRBV12-3/TRBV12-4
CDR3nt: TGTGCCAGCTCACCCAACACAGATACGCAGTATTTT; CDR3aa: CASSPNTDTQYF; d_gene: .; j_gene: TRBJ2-3; abundance: few; v_gene: TRBV18
CDR3nt: TGTGCCAGCAGCTTGACCTTGGAGAGAAACTATGGCTACACCTTC; CDR3aa: CASSLTLERNYGYTF; d_gene: .; j_gene: TRBJ1-2; abundance: .; v_gene: TRBV6-5
CDR3nt: TGTGCCAGCAGCCCCGTAGGCTACGAGCAGTACTTC; CDR3aa: CASSPVGYEQYF; d_gene: .; j_gene: TRBJ2-7; abundance: .; v_gene: TRBV11-1
CDR3nt: TGTGCCTGGAGTGTAGGGTCGGGAGAGGGTGAGCAGTTCTTC; CDR3aa: CAWSVGSGEGEQFF; d_gene: .; j_gene: TRBJ2-1; abundance: once; v_gene: TRBV30
CDR3nt: TGTGCCAGCAGCCAAAACTGGGATAGCAATCAGCCCCAGCATTTT; CDR3aa: CASSQNWDSNQPQHF; d_gene: .; j_gene: TRBJ1-5; abundance: .; v_gene: TRBV4-2
CDR3nt: TGTGCCAGCAGCCCCTCCCCCGGGGCCGGGGAGCTGTTTTTT; CDR3aa: CASSPSPGAGELFF; d_gene: .; j_gene: TRBJ2-2; abundance: .; v_gene: TRBV3-1/TRBV3-2
CDR3nt: TGTGCCAGCAGTTCCAGACAAGAGACCCAGTACTTC; CDR3aa: CASSSRQETQYF; d_gene: .; j_gene: TRBJ2-5; abundance: .; v_gene: TRBV12-3/TRBV12-4
CDR3nt: TGTGCCAGCAGACCCGGGACAGGGAACAATTCACCCCTCCACTTT; CDR3aa: CASRPGTGNNSPLHF; d_gene: TRBD1; j_gene: TRBJ1-6; abundance: .; v_gene: TRBV3-1/TRBV3-2
CDR3nt: TGTGCCAGCAGGGCCGGGGGGACTAGTCCTCACGAGCAGTACTTC; CDR3aa: CASRAGGTSPHEQYF; d_gene: TRBD2; j_gene: TRBJ2-7; abundance: .; v_gene: TRBV28
CDR3nt: TGTGCCAGCAGCCCTAAGACAGGCTCGAACACCGGGGAGCTGTTTTTT; CDR3aa: CASSPKTGSNTGELFF; d_gene: .; j_gene: TRBJ2-2; abundance: .; v_gene: TRBV11-3
CDR3nt: TGTGCCAGCAGCAGGGGGGGCGCAGTGAAAAAACTGTTTTTT; CDR3aa: CASSRGGAVKKLFF; d_gene: TRBD1; j_gene: TRBJ1-4; abundance: .; v_gene: TRBV6-5
CDR3nt: TGTGCCAGCAGTTCCCCGTTGGGGTGGCAGAAACCCTACAATGAGCAGTTCTTC; CDR3aa: CASSSPLGWQKPYNEQFF; d_gene: .; j_gene: TRBJ2-1; abundance: .; v_gene: TRBV28
CDR3nt: TGCGCCAGCAGCCAATTATCTAGCGGGATCAACACCGGGGAGCTGTTTTTT; CDR3aa: CASSQLSSGINTGELFF; d_gene: TRBD2; j_gene: TRBJ2-2; abundance: once; v_gene: TRBV4-1
CDR3nt: TGTGCCAGTAGTATGAGGCAGGCAGGGCGGAATCAGCCCCAGCATTTT; CDR3aa: CASSMRQAGRNQPQHF; d_gene: .; j_gene: TRBJ1-5; abundance: few; v_gene: TRBV19
CDR3nt: TGTGCCAGCAGCTTTGGGGGGGACTTCTATAATTCACCCCTCCACTTT; CDR3aa: CASSFGGDFYNSPLHF; d_gene: .; j_gene: TRBJ1-6; abundance: .; v_gene: TRBV5-6
CDR3nt: TGTGCCAGCAGCTTGGGGACCGCTGCTACCGGGGAGCTGTTTTTT; CDR3aa: CASSLGTAATGELFF; d_gene: .; j_gene: TRBJ2-2; abundance: .; v_gene: TRBV7-8
CDR3nt: TGTGCCAGCAGAAGAGGGGGGGCCGGAGATACGCAGTATTTT; CDR3aa: CASRRGGAGDTQYF; d_gene: .; j_gene: TRBJ2-3; abundance: .; v_gene: TRBV7-2
CDR3nt: TGTGCCAGCAAACTAGACCCGGGGGCTGGCTACACCTTC; CDR3aa: CASKLDPGAGYTF; d_gene: .; j_gene: TRBJ1-2; abundance: few; v_gene: TRBV7-8
CDR3nt: TGCGCCAGCAGCCACACCATGTACCAAGAGACCCAGTACTTC; CDR3aa: CASSHTMYQETQYF; d_gene: .; j_gene: TRBJ2-5; abundance: .; v_gene: TRBV5-1
CDR3nt: TGTGCCAGCAGCTTAAGTCCAGGAAGCTCCTACGAGCAGTACTTC; CDR3aa: CASSLSPGSSYEQYF; d_gene: .; j_gene: TRBJ2-7; abundance: .; v_gene: TRBV7-2
CDR3nt: TGTGCCAGCAGATCCCCCGGACAGATCTACGAGCAGTACTTC; CDR3aa: CASRSPGQIYEQYF; d_gene: .; j_gene: TRBJ2-7; abundance: .; v_gene: TRBV28
CDR3nt: TGCAGCGCAGCGATAACGCTGGGTACGCAGTATTTT; CDR3aa: CSAAITLGTQYF; d_gene: .; j_gene: TRBJ2-3; abundance: .; v_gene: TRBV29-1
CDR3nt: TGTGCCAGCAGCCCCAGTGGCAAGACTAGCGGGGCTGAGCAGTTCTTC; CDR3aa: CASSPSGKTSGAEQFF; d_gene: TRBD2; j_gene: TRBJ2-1; abundance: .; v_gene: TRBV9
CDR3nt: TGTGCCAGCAGACTAGCGGGAGGGGGAGAGCAGTACTTC; CDR3aa: CASRLAGGGEQYF; d_gene: TRBD2; j_gene: TRBJ2-7; abundance: .; v_gene: TRBV27
CDR3nt: TGTGCCACCAGTGACCCGGACTCCGGTTGGGGGGCCAACGTCCTGACTTTC; CDR3aa: CATSDPDSGWGANVLTF; d_gene: .; j_gene: TRBJ2-6; abundance: .; v_gene: TRBV24-1
CDR3nt: TGTGCCAGCTCACCACCGTACTACAATGAGCAGTTCTTC; CDR3aa: CASSPPYYNEQFF; d_gene: .; j_gene: TRBJ2-1; abundance: .; v_gene: TRBV18
CDR3nt: TGCGCCAGCAGCTTAACCGGGAGCTCCTACAATGAGCAGTTCTTC; CDR3aa: CASSLTGSSYNEQFF; d_gene: .; j_gene: TRBJ2-1; abundance: .; v_gene: TRBV5-1
CDR3nt: TGTGCCAGCAGCTTAACCACGGCGGGAGAGACCCAGTACTTC; CDR3aa: CASSLTTAGETQYF; d_gene: .; j_gene: TRBJ2-5; abundance: .; v_gene: TRBV11-3
CDR3nt: TGTGCCAGCAGGCAACAGGGAGTTGAACAGCCCCAGCATTTT; CDR3aa: CASRQQGVEQPQHF; d_gene: .; j_gene: TRBJ1-5; abundance: .; v_gene: TRBV2
CDR3nt: TGTGCCAGCAGTTTCCCCCATCGACTAGCGGGAGGGCAGGAGGACATTCAGTACTTC; CDR3aa: CASSFPHRLAGGQEDIQYF; d_gene: TRBD2; j_gene: TRBJ2-4; abundance: .; v_gene: TRBV28
CDR3nt: TGTGCCAGCAGTCCCAGGGCGGATTATGGCTACACCTTC; CDR3aa: CASSPRADYGYTF; d_gene: .; j_gene: TRBJ1-2; abundance: .; v_gene: TRBV12-3/TRBV12-4
CDR3nt: TGTGCCAGTAGGATGGTAGTTTCGGGACAGCCCCAGCATTTT; CDR3aa: CASRMVVSGQPQHF; d_gene: .; j_gene: TRBJ1-5; abundance: .; v_gene: TRBV19
CDR3nt: TGTGCCATCAGTGATTCGGGACAGAGCTATGGCTACACCTTC; CDR3aa: CAISDSGQSYGYTF; d_gene: TRBD1; j_gene: TRBJ1-2; abundance: few; v_gene: TRBV10-3
CDR3nt: TGTGCCAGCAGTTACTCCTTACGAGGGGGCAGCGAGCAGTTCTTC; CDR3aa: CASSYSLRGGSEQFF; d_gene: TRBD1; j_gene: TRBJ2-1; abundance: .; v_gene: TRBV6-5
CDR3nt: TGCAGCGCCGTTAACAGGGTTTACGAGCAGTACTTC; CDR3aa: CSAVNRVYEQYF; d_gene: .; j_gene: TRBJ2-7; abundance: .; v_gene: TRBV29-1
CDR3nt: TGTGCCAGCAGCTCGACACTGGGGGTTGCCCCTTACGAGCAGTACTTC; CDR3aa: CASSSTLGVAPYEQYF; d_gene: .; j_gene: TRBJ2-7; abundance: .; v_gene: TRBV5-4